This T cell receptor (beta chain) was retrieved from a study of T-cell memory formation after mild COVID-19. Study information: Clusters were largely donor specific. Study observations and caveats: Confirmation was lacking for SARS-CoV-2 specificity of second-wave clones that peaked on day 37.

5'RACE with constant-segment primers built TCRalpha and TCRbeta cDNA libraries with UMIs. TCRdb analysed the 5' RACE reads with MiXCR anew, one entry per CDR3 protein. Found here are roughly 600,000 distinct CDR3 sequences, under 20% of them singletons; the top ten hold 12%. The CDR3 has 15 amino acids. Germline V gene data show CDR1 as KGHSH and CDR2 as LQKENI. V was trimmed by 1 base and J by 5 bases, leaving 9 bases between them. As concerns this clonotype: Antigen specificity is unknown.

The sample was PBMCs or a T cell subset sorted from them (not recorded which). The chain employs TRBV18 and TRBJ1-6; the D gene is possibly TRBD1 (5 bases). The sequence was obtained from an adult woman who had mild COVID-19 (a few samples of this study predate the infection). Cell type and time point are not known. CDR3: CASSPRQGDNSPLHF. CDR3 DNA sequence: TGTGCCAGCTCACCACGCCAGGGTGATAATTCACCCCTCCACTTT.